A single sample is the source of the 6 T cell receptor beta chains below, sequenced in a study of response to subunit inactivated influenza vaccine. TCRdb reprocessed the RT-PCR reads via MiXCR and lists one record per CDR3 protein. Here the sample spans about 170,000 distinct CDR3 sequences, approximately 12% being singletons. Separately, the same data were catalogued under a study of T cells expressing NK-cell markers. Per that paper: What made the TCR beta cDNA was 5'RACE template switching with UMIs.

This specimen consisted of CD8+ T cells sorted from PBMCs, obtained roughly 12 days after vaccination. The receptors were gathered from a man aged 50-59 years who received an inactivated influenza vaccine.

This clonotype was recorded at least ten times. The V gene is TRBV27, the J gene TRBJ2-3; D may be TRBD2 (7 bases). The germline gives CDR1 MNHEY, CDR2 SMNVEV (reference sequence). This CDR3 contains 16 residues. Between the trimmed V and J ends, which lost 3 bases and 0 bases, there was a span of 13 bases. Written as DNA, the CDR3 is TGTGCCAGCAGTTTGGGGGGGCTGCGGAGCACAGATACGCAGTATTTT. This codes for CASSLGGLRSTDTQYF.

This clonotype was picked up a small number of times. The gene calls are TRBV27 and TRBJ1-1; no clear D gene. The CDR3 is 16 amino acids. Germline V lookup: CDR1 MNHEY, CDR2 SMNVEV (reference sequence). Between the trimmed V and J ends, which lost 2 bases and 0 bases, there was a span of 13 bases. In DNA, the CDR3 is TGTGCCAGCAGTTTAACGTCCGTACAGCTGAACACTGAAGCTTTCTTT. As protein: CASSLTSVQLNTEAFF.

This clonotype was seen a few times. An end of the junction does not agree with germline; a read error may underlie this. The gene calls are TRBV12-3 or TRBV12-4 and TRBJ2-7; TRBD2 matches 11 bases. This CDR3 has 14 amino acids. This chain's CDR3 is CASSIAGGRYEQYF. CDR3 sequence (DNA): TGTGCCAGCAGTATAGCGGGAGGGCGGTACGAGCAGTACTTC.

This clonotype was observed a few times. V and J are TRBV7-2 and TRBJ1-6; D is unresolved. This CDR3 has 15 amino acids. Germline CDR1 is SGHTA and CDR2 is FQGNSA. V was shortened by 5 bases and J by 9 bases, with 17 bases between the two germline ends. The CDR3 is CASSPRTRVGSPLHF. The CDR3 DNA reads TGTGCCAGCAGCCCCCGGACGAGGGTTGGTTCACCCCTCCACTTT.

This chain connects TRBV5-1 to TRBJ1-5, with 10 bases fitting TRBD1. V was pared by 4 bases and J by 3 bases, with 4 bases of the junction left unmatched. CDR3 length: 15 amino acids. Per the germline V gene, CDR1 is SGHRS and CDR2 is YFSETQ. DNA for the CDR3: TGCGCCAGCAGCCCGGGACAGGGGTACAATCAGCCCCAGCATTTT. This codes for CASSPGQGYNQPQHF.

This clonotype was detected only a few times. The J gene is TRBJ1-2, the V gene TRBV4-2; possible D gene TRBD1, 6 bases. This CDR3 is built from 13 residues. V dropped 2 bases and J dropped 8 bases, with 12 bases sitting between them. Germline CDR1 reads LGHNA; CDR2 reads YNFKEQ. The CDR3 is CASSQLQGNGYTF. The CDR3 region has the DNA TGTGCCAGCAGCCAACTACAGGGAAACGGCTACACCTTC.